Listed below are T cell receptor beta chains from one sample, sequenced in a study of Graves' ophthalmopathy and Graves' hyperthyroidism. TCRdb recomputed calls from the multiplex PCR reads with MiXCR, one row per CDR3 protein. There are 650,000 to 900,000 distinct CDR3 sequences in the sample; 35% to 50% occur only once, and roughly 45% lies in the top ten. Sequencing input: peripheral blood. These receptors all stem from an adult man with Graves' ophthalmopathy. Both conserved end residues are part of each CDR3. A D gene is named only where the DNA matches it firmly. Not all rows give a size; the values are once, few, many and, for expanded clones, a class.

>.|TRBJ2-7|TRBV6-1|.
TGTGCCAGCAGCCTCACAGGGAGGGCCTACGAGCAGTACTTC
CASSLTGRAYEQYF
>.|TRBJ1-2|TRBV7-2|.
TGTGCCAGCAGCCCCGCTGGGGGGGCAGTAAGCTATGGCTACACCTTC
CASSPAGGAVSYGYTF
>.|TRBJ2-7|TRBV9|.
TGTGCCAGCAGCCCCCGTGGGGTGGACGAGCAGTACTTC
CASSPRGVDEQYF
>many|TRBJ1-6|TRBV14|.
TGTGCCAGCAGCCAGGCGGGTGGATCACCCCTCCACTTT
CASSQAGGSPLHF
>few|TRBJ1-6|TRBV11-2|.
TGTGCCAGCAGGGGGGGAGGTCATTCACCCCTCCACTTT
CASRGGGHSPLHF
>.|TRBJ2-5|TRBV7-9|TRBD1
TGTGCCAGCAGCCCTCGCCGGGACAGGGTTAAGTACTTC
CASSPRRDRVKYF
>.|TRBJ1-1|TRBV7-9|.
TGTGCCAGCAGCCCTAAGTGGCATGAGAACACTGAAGCTTTCTTT
CASSPKWHENTEAFF
>.|TRBJ1-1|TRBV10-3|.
TGTGCCATCAGTGTTGGGGCGAACACTGAAGCTTTCTTT
CAISVGANTEAFF
>.|TRBJ2-7|TRBV6-5|TRBD2
TGTGCCAGCAGAAAATGGTCTAGCGGGCCGTACGAGCAGTACTTC
CASRKWSSGPYEQYF
>few|TRBJ2-7|TRBV9|.
TGTGCCAGCAGCGTAGGTTTAGGGAGAGGACCCTACGAGCAGTACTTC
CASSVGLGRGPYEQYF
>once|TRBJ2-7|TRBV7-2|.
TGTGCCAGCAGCTTAGCGCGGGTGGCCTACGAGCAGTGCTTC
CASSLARVAYEQCF
>.|TRBJ2-2|TRBV25-1|TRBD1
TGTGCCAGCAGTTACTCCCCGACAGGGATCGGGGAGCTGTTTTTT
CASSYSPTGIGELFF
>few|TRBJ1-5|TRBV20-1|.
TGCAGTGTCTCCCAGGGGAGTTATGGCAATCAGCCCCAGCATTTT
CSVSQGSYGNQPQHF
>many|TRBJ1-4|TRBV12-3/TRBV12-4|.
TGTGCCAGCAGGGGGAATAATGAAAAACTGTTTTTT
CASRGNNEKLFF
>many|TRBJ1-2|TRBV5-1|TRBD1
TGCGCCAGCAGCTTGGATCCGGGACAGGGCGCTGGCTACACCTTC
CASSLDPGQGAGYTF
>once|TRBJ2-7|TRBV19|.
TGTGCCAGTAGTCCGAGGCCGTACTCCTACGAGCAGTACTTC
CASSPRPYSYEQYF
>.|TRBJ2-7|TRBV9|.
TGTGCCAGCAGCGTAGAGGGGGGAAGCTACGAGCAGTACTTC
CASSVEGGSYEQYF
>.|TRBJ2-7|TRBV20-1|TRBD2
TGCAGTGCTAGATGGGGAGGGAACACCTACGAGCAGTACTTC
CSARWGGNTYEQYF
>many|TRBJ2-5|TRBV2|.
TGTGCCAGCATTCGACTGGGACCCCAAGAGACCCAGTACTTC
CASIRLGPQETQYF
>.|TRBJ1-5|TRBV7-2|.
TGTGCCAGCAGCTTTGGGAATACGAGGGGGGAGAGTCAGCCCCAGCATTTT
CASSFGNTRGESQPQHF
>.|TRBJ2-6|TRBV7-9|.
TGTGCCAGCAGCTCGGGGGTCCCAGGGGCCAACGTCCTGACTTTC
CASSSGVPGANVLTF
>.|TRBJ1-2|TRBV29-1|.
TGCAGCTTCTCGACAGCCTATGGCTACACCTTC
CSFSTAYGYTF
>once|TRBJ2-7|TRBV10-3|.
TGTGCCAGCAGTGCCCGACAGGACAATGAGCAGTACTTC
CASSARQDNEQYF
>many|TRBJ2-6|TRBV20-1|.
TGCAGTGCTAGACAGCCCTCTGGGGCCAACGTCCTGACTTTC
CSARQPSGANVLTF
>.|TRBJ1-1|TRBV9|.
TGTGCCAGCAGCACCCCTTCAGGGGAAGGCACTGAAGCTTTCTTT
CASSTPSGEGTEAFF
>.|TRBJ1-1|TRBV5-6|.
TGTGCCAGCAGCTTGAGAGCCATAGGACGGACATACACTGAAGCTTTCTTT
CASSLRAIGRTYTEAFF
>.|TRBJ1-2|TRBV3-1|.
TGTGCCAGCAGCCAAGATAGCAGGGGTGGTGGCTACACCTTC
CASSQDSRGGGYTF
>many|TRBJ1-2|TRBV20-1|.
TGCAGTGCCCCGGAGGAGGGTAACAGCTATGGCTACACCTTC
CSAPEEGNSYGYTF
>.|TRBJ1-5|TRBV4-2|.
TGTGCCAGCAGCCAAAGGGGAGAGGGCAATCAGCCCCAGCATTTT
CASSQRGEGNQPQHF
>few|TRBJ1-1|TRBV29-1|.
TGCAGTTACTCGAGGAGAATGAACACTGAAGCTTTCTTT
CSYSRRMNTEAFF
>.|TRBJ2-6|TRBV7-9|.
TGTGCCAGCAGTTTCTCACCGGGCTCTGGGGCCAACGTCCTGACTTTC
CASSFSPGSGANVLTF
>.|TRBJ2-7|TRBV9|.
TGTGCCAGCAGCGTAGATACAGGGTACTACGAGCGGTACTTC
CASSVDTGYYERYF
>.|TRBJ2-7|TRBV7-8|.
TGTGCCAGCAGCTTAAATACTGATTCGGGGCTATACGAGCAGTACTTC
CASSLNTDSGLYEQYF
>.|TRBJ2-7|TRBV19|.
TGTGCCAGCAGGTCCGACAGACACTACGAGCAGTACTTC
CASRSDRHYEQYF
>few|TRBJ1-1|TRBV14|.
TGTGCCAGCAGCCAATATGAGGCTTTGAACACTGAAGCTTTCTTT
CASSQYEALNTEAFF
>.|TRBJ2-6|TRBV29-1|.
TGCAGCGTTGATGGCCCCCCTGGAGCCAACGTCCTGACTTTC
CSVDGPPGANVLTF
>.|TRBJ2-7|TRBV7-9|TRBD2
TGTGCCAGCAGCTCGATCGGACTAGCGGGAGACTACGAGCAGTACTTC
CASSSIGLAGDYEQYF
>.|TRBJ2-5|TRBV25-1|TRBD2
TGTGCCAGCATCAGCGGGGGCCAAGAGACCCAGTACTTC
CASISGGQETQYF
>.|TRBJ1-2|TRBV7-9|.
TGTGCCAGCAGATCAACCGACAAGTTTAACTATGGCTACACCTTC
CASRSTDKFNYGYTF
>.|TRBJ1-5|TRBV20-1|TRBD1
TGCAGTGCCCCCGGGACAGGGGCGTTCAATCAGCCCCAGCATTTT
CSAPGTGAFNQPQHF
>.|TRBJ2-7|TRBV6-6|TRBD1
TGTGCCAGCAGTTACGGGACAGGGGTGGACGAGCAGTACTTC
CASSYGTGVDEQYF
>few|TRBJ2-5|TRBV7-2|TRBD1
TGTGCCAGCAGCCAACGAGGACAGGGGAGAGAGACCCAGTACTTC
CASSQRGQGRETQYF
>.|TRBJ1-1|TRBV7-9|TRBD1
TGTGCCAGCGGCTTCCAGGGGGTTTTCCCCTTGAACACTGAAGCTTTCTTT
CASGFQGVFPLNTEAFF
>many|TRBJ2-6|TRBV7-6|.
TGTGCCAGCAGCGAAGAGCATGGGGGGTTTGGGGCCAACGTCCTGACTTTC
CASSEEHGGFGANVLTF
>.|TRBJ1-5|TRBV25-1|.
TGTGCCAGCAGTGAAACGGTGGGGACGGGCAATCAGCCCCAGCATTTT
CASSETVGTGNQPQHF
>many|TRBJ2-7|TRBV29-1|TRBD1
TGCAGCGTGGGACAGTCCTACGAGCAGTACTTC
CSVGQSYEQYF
>.|TRBJ1-5|TRBV24-1|TRBD1
TGTGCCAGCAGTTGGACCGGGACAGGGGTTTATAGCAATCAGCCCCAGCATTTT
CASSWTGTGVYSNQPQHF
>few|TRBJ1-1|TRBV19|.
TGTGCCAGTAGTATGGGGAGGATCGAGAACACTGAAGCTTTCTTT
CASSMGRIENTEAFF
>.|TRBJ1-6|TRBV6-5|TRBD1
TGTGCCAGCAGTTACAACAGGGGCGATAATTCACCCCTCCACTTT
CASSYNRGDNSPLHF